This is a list of T cell receptor beta chains from one sample in a study of OX40 agonist ivuxolimab in advanced cancers. Repertoires were generated with immunoSEQ multiplex PCR, while TCRdb's copy carries only in-frame clones and drops some. The profile shows tens of thousands of clones, 92% of them singletons. Sequences were derived from CD4+ or CD8+ T cells sorted from blood, sampled in a trial of the OX40 agonist ivuxolimab. These receptors came from an adult with an advanced solid tumor such as melanoma, head and neck, liver or kidney cancer. CDR3s include the opening cysteine and the closing phenylalanine or tryptophan. The D gene is left open where the match is weak. Only part of the rows carry a size: once, few, many, or a class if the clone is expanded.

CDR3nt: TGTGCCAGCAGCGCTGCCGGGGGGGGAGAAAACATTCAGTACTTC
CDR3aa: CASSAAGGGENIQYF
d_gene: TRBD2
abundance: once
j_gene: TRBJ2-4
v_gene: TRBV11-2

CDR3nt: TGCGCCAGCAGCCGAAGGGACAGGGAACAAGAGACCCAGTACTTC
CDR3aa: CASSRRDREQETQYF
d_gene: TRBD1
abundance: -
j_gene: TRBJ2-5
v_gene: TRBV5-1

CDR3nt: TGTGCCAGTAGTACGGGCCAGGGGAGCACTGAAGCTTTCTTT
CDR3aa: CASSTGQGSTEAFF
d_gene: -
abundance: -
j_gene: TRBJ1-1
v_gene: TRBV19

CDR3nt: TGCAGTGCTTGGTACAACTATGGCTACACCTTC
CDR3aa: CSAWYNYGYTF
d_gene: -
abundance: -
j_gene: TRBJ1-2
v_gene: TRBV20-1

CDR3nt: TGTGCTAGTGGTTTGACTGCTGGAACTGAAGCTTTCTTT
CDR3aa: CASGLTAGTEAFF
d_gene: -
abundance: -
j_gene: TRBJ1-1
v_gene: TRBV12-5

CDR3nt: TGCGCCAGCAGCTTAACAGATACGCAGTATTTT
CDR3aa: CASSLTDTQYF
d_gene: -
abundance: once
j_gene: TRBJ2-3
v_gene: TRBV5-1

CDR3nt: TGTGCCAGCAGCTTGGGCAGGGGCGCTGAAGCTTTCTTT
CDR3aa: CASSLGRGAEAFF
d_gene: -
abundance: -
j_gene: TRBJ1-1
v_gene: TRBV5-4

CDR3nt: TGTGCCAGCAGCACAACAGGGGCTGGGGCCAACGTCCTGACTTTC
CDR3aa: CASSTTGAGANVLTF
d_gene: TRBD1
abundance: -
j_gene: TRBJ2-6
v_gene: TRBV6-1

CDR3nt: TGTGCCACCAGCAGTCGACAGGGTTATGGCTACACCTTC
CDR3aa: CATSSRQGYGYTF
d_gene: TRBD1
abundance: -
j_gene: TRBJ1-2
v_gene: TRBV15

CDR3nt: TGTGCCAGCAGTCCGCCGACTAGCGGGAACTACAATGAGCAGTTCTTC
CDR3aa: CASSPPTSGNYNEQFF
d_gene: TRBD2
abundance: -
j_gene: TRBJ2-1
v_gene: TRBV27

CDR3nt: TGTGCCAGCAGTTACGATGGCGGAAGTATCAACTATGGCTACACCTTC
CDR3aa: CASSYDGGSINYGYTF
d_gene: -
abundance: -
j_gene: TRBJ1-2
v_gene: TRBV6-5

CDR3nt: TGTGCCAGTAGCCAAACAGGGGGCAATCAGCCCCAGCATTTT
CDR3aa: CASSQTGGNQPQHF
d_gene: TRBD1
abundance: -
j_gene: TRBJ1-5
v_gene: TRBV19

CDR3nt: TGTGCCAGCTCACCTCCTTCCGGGACTAGCGGGATAGGTGAGCAGTTCTTC
CDR3aa: CASSPPSGTSGIGEQFF
d_gene: TRBD2
abundance: -
j_gene: TRBJ2-1
v_gene: TRBV18

CDR3nt: TGTGCCAGTAGTGGACAGGGCGCTACCTACGAGCAGTACTTC
CDR3aa: CASSGQGATYEQYF
d_gene: TRBD1
abundance: -
j_gene: TRBJ2-7
v_gene: TRBV19

CDR3nt: TGTGCTACGCGGCGACTAGCGGGCCAGAACACCGGGGAGCTGTTTTTT
CDR3aa: CATRRLAGQNTGELFF
d_gene: TRBD2
abundance: -
j_gene: TRBJ2-2
v_gene: TRBV2

CDR3nt: TGTGCCAGCAATGACAGGTTTAGCAATCAGCCCCAGCATTTT
CDR3aa: CASNDRFSNQPQHF
d_gene: -
abundance: -
j_gene: TRBJ1-5
v_gene: TRBV27

CDR3nt: TGTGCCAGCACCCCAGGACAGGGAGGAAAACTGTTTTTT
CDR3aa: CASTPGQGGKLFF
d_gene: TRBD1
abundance: -
j_gene: TRBJ1-4
v_gene: TRBV7-9

CDR3nt: TGTGCCAGCAGCCCGAGGACAGTTCTCTATGGCTACACCTTC
CDR3aa: CASSPRTVLYGYTF
d_gene: -
abundance: -
j_gene: TRBJ1-2
v_gene: TRBV11-3

CDR3nt: TGTGCCAGCAGTGACTGGGTTCAGCGTGGCTACACCTTC
CDR3aa: CASSDWVQRGYTF
d_gene: -
abundance: -
j_gene: TRBJ1-2
v_gene: TRBV2

CDR3nt: TGTGCCTGGAGCCTTAGCTACGAGCAGTACTTC
CDR3aa: CAWSLSYEQYF
d_gene: -
abundance: -
j_gene: TRBJ2-7
v_gene: TRBV30

CDR3nt: TGTGCCAGCTCCTTCCCGAATAGGCTGAATGAGCAGTTCTTC
CDR3aa: CASSFPNRLNEQFF
d_gene: -
abundance: -
j_gene: TRBJ2-1
v_gene: TRBV2

CDR3nt: TGTGCCAGCAGTAGGGACCACCTTGCCACAGATACGCAGTATTTT
CDR3aa: CASSRDHLATDTQYF
d_gene: -
abundance: -
j_gene: TRBJ2-3
v_gene: TRBV6-1

CDR3nt: TGTGCCACAGGAGGGCAGGGCCCTCCCGAAGCTTTCTTT
CDR3aa: CATGGQGPPEAFF
d_gene: -
abundance: -
j_gene: TRBJ1-1
v_gene: TRBV6-5

CDR3nt: TGTGCCAGCAGCAAAATAGGGCAGATCATGAACACTGAAGCTTTCTTT
CDR3aa: CASSKIGQIMNTEAFF
d_gene: -
abundance: -
j_gene: TRBJ1-1
v_gene: TRBV7-6

CDR3nt: TGCGCCAGCAGCTTGGGGACAGGGAGAGAGACCCAGTACTTC
CDR3aa: CASSLGTGRETQYF
d_gene: TRBD1
abundance: -
j_gene: TRBJ2-5
v_gene: TRBV5-1

CDR3nt: TGTGCCAGCAGCAGACCGGGACAGGGGGATGAAAAACTGTTTTTT
CDR3aa: CASSRPGQGDEKLFF
d_gene: TRBD1
abundance: -
j_gene: TRBJ1-4
v_gene: TRBV11-3

CDR3nt: TGTGCCAGCAGCTTGGTCGGAGGAACAGGGGGCGAGCAGTACTTC
CDR3aa: CASSLVGGTGGEQYF
d_gene: TRBD1
abundance: -
j_gene: TRBJ2-7
v_gene: TRBV11-2

CDR3nt: TGTGCCAGCAGCTTAGTTTTCGATACGCAGTATTTT
CDR3aa: CASSLVFDTQYF
d_gene: -
abundance: -
j_gene: TRBJ2-3
v_gene: TRBV11-3

CDR3nt: TGTGCCAGCTCACCACTAGGGGTAGAGACCCAGTACTTC
CDR3aa: CASSPLGVETQYF
d_gene: -
abundance: once
j_gene: TRBJ2-5
v_gene: TRBV18

CDR3nt: TGTGCCAGCAGTATTCCAGGGGAGGAAAAACTGTTTTTT
CDR3aa: CASSIPGEEKLFF
d_gene: -
abundance: -
j_gene: TRBJ1-4
v_gene: TRBV25-1

CDR3nt: TGTGCCAGCAGCGTATCAACAGCCGGAGAGACCCAGTACTTC
CDR3aa: CASSVSTAGETQYF
d_gene: -
abundance: -
j_gene: TRBJ2-5
v_gene: TRBV9

CDR3nt: TGTGCCTGGAGCCCGGGACAGGTCCAGCAGTACTTC
CDR3aa: CAWSPGQVQQYF
d_gene: TRBD1
abundance: once
j_gene: TRBJ2-7
v_gene: TRBV30

CDR3nt: TGTGCCAGTACTCTACTAGCGGGAGGGGGCTATGAGCAGTTCTTC
CDR3aa: CASTLLAGGGYEQFF
d_gene: TRBD2
abundance: once
j_gene: TRBJ2-1
v_gene: TRBV19

CDR3nt: TGTGCCAGCAGCCATCCCCGGACAGGGGGGGTTTTCACTAATGAAAAACTGTTTTTT
CDR3aa: CASSHPRTGGVFTNEKLFF
d_gene: TRBD1
abundance: -
j_gene: TRBJ1-4
v_gene: TRBV9

CDR3nt: TGTGCCAGCAGCTTGGAACAGGGGCTACAAAACATTCAGTACTTC
CDR3aa: CASSLEQGLQNIQYF
d_gene: TRBD1
abundance: -
j_gene: TRBJ2-4
v_gene: TRBV7-9

CDR3nt: TGTGCCAGTAGACCTTGGGAACTAACGGCGCTTGGGGAGCAGTACTTC
CDR3aa: CASRPWELTALGEQYF
d_gene: -
abundance: -
j_gene: TRBJ2-7
v_gene: TRBV19

CDR3nt: TGCGCCAGCAGTGAAGGGACTAGCGGAAAACAAGAGACCCAGTACTTC
CDR3aa: CASSEGTSGKQETQYF
d_gene: TRBD2
abundance: -
j_gene: TRBJ2-5
v_gene: TRBV10-1

CDR3nt: TGTGCCAGCAGCCCCCCATCGGGTGGAACTGAAGCTTTCTTT
CDR3aa: CASSPPSGGTEAFF
d_gene: -
abundance: -
j_gene: TRBJ1-1
v_gene: TRBV7-2

CDR3nt: TGCGCCAGCAACTCGGGACAGGGGAACACCGGGGAGCTGTTTTTT
CDR3aa: CASNSGQGNTGELFF
d_gene: TRBD1
abundance: -
j_gene: TRBJ2-2
v_gene: TRBV10-1

CDR3nt: TGTGCCTGGAGTGTGGCGGGCAATCAGCCCCAGCATTTT
CDR3aa: CAWSVAGNQPQHF
d_gene: -
abundance: -
j_gene: TRBJ1-5
v_gene: TRBV30

CDR3nt: TGTGCCAGCAGTCCGGGGGGAATTAACACAGATACGCAGTATTTT
CDR3aa: CASSPGGINTDTQYF
d_gene: TRBD2
abundance: -
j_gene: TRBJ2-3
v_gene: TRBV28

CDR3nt: TGTGCCAGCAGCTCCATCCAACCACCACTGAACACTGAAGCTTTCTTT
CDR3aa: CASSSIQPPLNTEAFF
d_gene: -
abundance: -
j_gene: TRBJ1-1
v_gene: TRBV7-9

CDR3nt: TGTGCCAGCTCACCGGACCAGAATAACTATGGCTACACCTTC
CDR3aa: CASSPDQNNYGYTF
d_gene: -
abundance: -
j_gene: TRBJ1-2
v_gene: TRBV18

CDR3nt: TGCAGCGTTGAAGATGACAGCCTGCGCGGCTACACCTTC
CDR3aa: CSVEDDSLRGYTF
d_gene: -
abundance: -
j_gene: TRBJ1-2
v_gene: TRBV29-1

CDR3nt: TGTGCCTCCACGCCGGGACTAGCGGGATATCACGAGCAGTACTTC
CDR3aa: CASTPGLAGYHEQYF
d_gene: TRBD2
abundance: -
j_gene: TRBJ2-7
v_gene: TRBV30